This passage covers 25 T cell receptor beta chains from one sample sequenced in a study of regulatory T cells. Study-wide results and caveats: In CD3G-deficient patients, conventional CD4+ T cells were enriched for hydrophobic CDR3 residues at positions 6 and 7.

Their recognized antigens are unknown. Amplification used 52 TRBV primers and 13 TRBJ primers. Profiled with immunoSEQ multiplex PCR; TCRdb holds only in-frame clones, not every one. The table has 25,000 to 35,000 clones, 85% to 95% seen once; the top ten hold 1.5% to 1.8%. The specimen was conventional CD4+ T cells sorted from blood. These receptors were collected from a person aged 18-35 years with CD3G deficiency.

The CDR3 is CASSSSRGTYNEQFF. The CDR3, as DNA: TGTGCCAGCAGCTCGAGCCGAGGTACCTACAATGAGCAGTTCTTC. J is TRBJ2-1 and V is TRBV7-9; unclear D gene. Germline V gene data show CDR1 as SEHNR and CDR2 as FQNEAQ (reference sequence). Trimming stripped 4 bases from V and 2 bases from J, with 12 bases between. The CDR3 consists of 15 residues.

The chain carries TRBV6-1 and TRBJ2-2, with unresolved D. Trimming stripped 7 bases from V and 0 bases from J, with 9 bases between. Germline V gene data show CDR1 as MNHNS and CDR2 as SASEGT. The CDR3 covers 14 residues. CDR3 in DNA: TGTGCCAGCAAAGGGTATGCGAACACCGGGGAGCTGTTTTTT. Translation gives CASKGYANTGELFF.

This chain joins TRBV19 and TRBJ2-3; D is unresolved. Germline loops: CDR1 LNHDA, CDR2 SQIVND (reference sequence). Trimming left V 6 bases short and J 7 bases short, with 14 bases between. The CDR3 is 13 residues long. CDR3 sequence: CASSPTGVNTQYF. DNA for the CDR3: TGTGCCAGTAGCCCCACCGGCGTCAATACGCAGTATTTT.

The chain uses TRBV10-3 and TRBJ2-1, with 12 bases fitting TRBD1. Germline V gene sequence: CDR1 ENHRY, CDR2 SYGVKD. The V segment lost 10 bases and the J segment 8 bases; nucleotides outside the gene matches: 6. CDR3 length: 13 residues. CDR3 DNA sequence: TGTGCCAGCGCCGGGACAGGGGGCGATGAGCAGTTCTTC. This translates into CASAGTGGDEQFF.

This rearrangement joins TRBV10-3 to TRBJ2-7; 7 bases match TRBD2. The germline CDR1 and CDR2 sequences are ENHRY and SYGVKD. The V segment lost 0 bases and the J segment 4 bases; nucleotides outside the gene matches: 3. This CDR3 region has 14 residues. CDR3 amino acids: CAISESREGYEQYF. CDR3 sequence (DNA): TGTGCCATCAGTGAGTCGAGGGAGGGATACGAGCAGTACTTC.

V gene TRBV7-3 combines with J gene TRBJ2-3; weak D call: TRBD1 (6 bases). Between the trimmed V and J ends, which lost 3 bases and 6 bases, there was a span of 10 bases. The CDR3 covers 13 residues. Per the germline V gene, CDR1 is SGHTA and CDR2 is FQGTGA. CDR3 loop: CASSFYRADTQYF. Here the CDR3 DNA reads TGTGCCAGCAGCTTCTACAGGGCGGATACGCAGTATTTT.

The chain recombines TRBV18 with TRBJ1-2, with D unclear. Germline CDR1 is KGHSH and CDR2 is LQKENI. The ends were cut back, 2 bases at V and 4 bases at J, with 17 bases in the middle. This CDR3 is 16 amino acids long. The CDR3 DNA sequence: TGTGCCAGCTCACCAGGAAGAACAGATCACGGCTATGGCTACACCTTC. It translates to CASSPGRTDHGYGYTF.

This clone was recorded once. This sequence joins TRBV6-6 and TRBJ1-4, with unresolved D. This CDR3 spans 13 amino acids. V lost 7 bases and J 8 bases, leaving 14 bases between the germline ends. CDR1 and CDR2 from the germline V gene are MNHNY and SVGAGI (reference sequence). The CDR3 DNA is TGTGCCAGCATCCGGGGTAACGGGGAAAAACTGTTTTTT. Protein product: CASIRGNGEKLFF.

CDR3 protein: CASSDTSGRAREQFF. The CDR3, as DNA: TGTGCCAGCAGCGATACTAGCGGGAGGGCGAGGGAGCAGTTCTTC. The chain is built from TRBV7-9 and TRBJ2-1, with 13 nucleotides matching TRBD2. Germline V gene lookup returns CDR1 SEHNR and CDR2 FQNEAQ (reference sequence). With V trimmed by 5 bases and J by 10 bases, 8 bases remained unmatched. The CDR3 length is 15 residues.

This chain joins TRBV5-1 and TRBJ2-5; D may correspond to TRBD1 or TRBD2 (6 bases each). This CDR3 contains 16 residues. V was clipped by 4 bases and J by 1 base, with 17 bases between them. The germline gives CDR1 SGHRS, CDR2 YFSETQ. CDR3 sequence reads: CASSRRRGRTQETQYF. The CDR3 nucleotides read TGCGCCAGCAGCCGGAGGAGGGGGAGGACCCAAGAGACCCAGTACTTC.

The chain combines TRBV28 with TRBJ1-1; no clear D. Per germline, CDR1 MDHEN and CDR2 SYDVKM. The CDR3 extends over 13 amino acids. Trimming stripped 5 bases from V and 6 bases from J, with 13 bases between. CDR3 in DNA: TGTGCCAGCAGTCCTCCCCGACTGGCTGAAGCTTTCTTT. Translated: CASSPPRLAEAFF.

In DNA form, the CDR3 reads TGTGCCAGCAGTCCAACGTACCGCTACAATGAGCAGTTCTTC. Protein sequence: CASSPTYRYNEQFF. V gene TRBV27 combines with J gene TRBJ2-1, with no clear D. The CDR3 totals 14 residues. V was shortened by 5 bases and J by 3 bases, with 11 bases between the two germline ends. In germline, CDR1 is MNHEY, CDR2 SMNVEV (reference sequence).

This chain uses TRBV7-6 with TRBJ1-2; 7 nucleotides align to TRBD1. V gave up 7 bases and J gave up 4 bases; unmatched junction bases: 9. CDR1 and CDR2 from the germline V gene are SGHVS and FNYEAQ. The CDR3 loop spans 14 amino acids. As DNA, the CDR3 is TGTGCCAGCACCCTTAAACAGGGGACCTATGGCTACACCTTC. It yields the protein CASTLKQGTYGYTF.

This chain links TRBV14 with TRBJ2-5; either TRBD1 or TRBD2 may fit D (5 bases each). Germline CDR1 is SGHDN and CDR2 is FVKESK. This CDR3 comprises 14 residues. The V and J ends lost 2 bases and 5 bases respectively, with 12 bases between them. The CDR3 here is CASSQRRDRETQYF. For the CDR3, the DNA is TGTGCCAGCAGCCAACGCCGGGACCGCGAGACCCAGTACTTC.

V gene TRBV7-6 combines with J gene TRBJ1-4, with unresolved D. Trimming left V 1 base short and J 10 bases short, with 13 bases between. The germline V gene encodes CDR1 SGHVS and CDR2 FNYEAQ. This CDR3 is 14 amino acids long. CDR3 loop: CASSLGMSVGKLFF. CDR3 DNA: TGTGCCAGCAGCTTAGGAATGAGCGTAGGAAAACTGTTTTTT. Combining the CDR3 with reference TRBV7-6 and TRBJ1-4 gives the whole variable domain GAGVSQSPRYKVTKRGQDVALRCDPISGHVSLYWYRQALGQGPEFLTYFNYEAQQDKSGLPNDRFSAERPEGSISTLTIQRTEQRDSAMYRCASSLGMSVGKLFFGSGTQLSVL.

This clone was counted once. The V gene is TRBV5-1, the J gene TRBJ1-2, with a weak D call TRBD1 (5 bases). This CDR3 comprises 14 residues. Trimming cost V 0 bases and J 5 bases, with 11 bases left between them. Germline values: CDR1 SGHRS, CDR2 YFSETQ. CDR3 bases: TGCGCCAGCAGCTTGGACGGCCCAGGGTATGGCTACACCTTC. Encoded protein: CASSLDGPGYGYTF.

V gene TRBV6-6 combines with J gene TRBJ1-1, with D uncertain. The V gene's germline CDR1 is MNHNY and CDR2 SVGAGI (reference sequence). V was cut by 11 bases and J by 5 bases, with 15 bases left in between. This CDR3 contains 12 residues. CDR3 region: CAAQRRKTEAFF. CDR3 nucleotides: TGTGCCGCCCAGAGGAGAAAAACTGAAGCTTTCTTT.

A single count supports this clone. The chain couples TRBV18 to TRBJ1-1; D gene unclear. This CDR3 contains 15 residues. Germline V gives CDR1 KGHSH, CDR2 LQKENI. V was pared by 0 bases and J by 0 bases, with 8 bases between. The CDR3 loop is CASSPPVGMNTEAFF. In nucleotides, the CDR3 is TGTGCCAGCTCACCACCGGTCGGTATGAACACTGAAGCTTTCTTT.

V gene TRBV6-1 combines with J gene TRBJ2-7; D ambiguous. From germline, CDR1 is MNHNS and CDR2 SASEGT. The CDR3 runs to 14 residues. V gave up 0 bases and J gave up 2 bases, with 8 bases separating them. The chain's CDR3 is CASSEAGGPYEQYF. In DNA form, the CDR3 reads TGTGCCAGCAGTGAAGCGGGCGGTCCCTACGAGCAGTACTTC.

The chain carries TRBV28 and TRBJ2-1, with 9 bases that match TRBD2. Germline values: CDR1 MDHEN, CDR2 SYDVKM. The CDR3 runs to 18 residues. After removal of 4 bases from V and 4 bases from J, the junction contained 14 bases not matched to a gene. The CDR3 spells CASSSADTGTSLYNEQFF. As DNA, the CDR3 is TGTGCCAGCAGTTCCGCTGACACCGGGACTAGCCTTTACAATGAGCAGTTCTTC. The whole variable domain, remainder taken from reference TRBV28 and TRBJ2-1, is DVKVTQSSRYLVKRTGEKVFLECVQDMDHENMFWYRQDPGLGLRLIYFSYDVKMKEKGDIPEGYSVSREKKERFSLILESASTNQTSMYLCASSSADTGTSLYNEQFFGPGTRLTVL.

The chain has TRBV28 and TRBJ2-1; 15 nucleotides match TRBD2. The germline gives CDR1 MDHEN, CDR2 SYDVKM. CDR3 length: 15 residues. Losses at the gene ends were 6 bases for V and 9 bases for J; bases not matched to a gene: 6. The CDR3 protein is CASSWGLAGGGEQFF. The DNA of the CDR3 is TGTGCCAGCAGCTGGGGACTAGCGGGAGGTGGTGAGCAGTTCTTC.

The chain joins TRBV19 to TRBJ1-2; D is undetermined. The CDR3 has 13 amino acids. Trimming shortened V by 4 bases and J by 2 bases, and 8 bases separated the two germline ends. Germline CDR1 and CDR2: LNHDA and SQIVND (reference sequence). DNA of the CDR3: TGTGCCAGTAGTACCCGGAGAAACTATGGCTACACCTTC. This codes for CASSTRRNYGYTF.

CDR3 region: CASSLEGFNTGELFF. In DNA form, the CDR3 reads TGTGCCAGCAGCTTAGAGGGCTTTAACACCGGGGAGCTGTTTTTT. The V call is TRBV7-8, the J call TRBJ2-2, with D unresolved. The V end was cut by 1 base, the J end by 2 bases, with 8 bases between. The CDR3 is 15 amino acids. Germline CDR1 SGHVS, CDR2 FQNEAQ.

The genes are TRBV7-9 and TRBJ2-1, with a weak D call TRBD2 (7 bases). The CDR3 covers 15 residues. Germline values: CDR1 SEHNR, CDR2 FQNEAQ (reference sequence). The V gene lost 5 bases and the J gene lost 8 bases, with 19 bases spanning the gap. CDR3 nucleotide sequence: TGTGCCAGCAGCGTCTATGGGAGGGGGGTCGATGAGCAGTTCTTC. It encodes CASSVYGRGVDEQFF.

The chain carries TRBV30 and TRBJ1-1; D not resolved. Germline V gives CDR1 GTSNPN, CDR2 SVGIG (reference sequence). The length of the CDR3 is 15 residues. V was pared by 2 bases and J by 4 bases, with 17 bases between. The CDR3 protein is CAWSRSTFSTTEAFF. Written as DNA, the CDR3 is TGTGCCTGGAGTCGATCTACCTTCTCGACCACTGAAGCTTTCTTT.